Following are 18 T cell receptor beta chains from one sample sequenced in a study of T cell changes during pregnancy in multiple sclerosis. Only in-frame clones appear in the TCRdb table, and some are missing; sequencing was by immunoSEQ multiplex PCR. The profile covers around 75,000 clones, with approximately 95% appearing a single time and roughly 0.14% taken by the ten largest. Material: CD4+ T cells from peripheral blood mononuclear cells, obtained after pregnancy. These TCRs come from a female donor with multiple sclerosis, enrolled in a pregnancy study.

The genes are TRBV7-8 and TRBJ1-2; TRBD1 is a possible D gene (5 bases). The V gene's germline CDR1 is SGHVS and CDR2 FQNEAQ. The CDR3 has 14 residues. The ends were cut back, 1 base at V and 2 bases at J, with 8 bases in the middle. CDR3 nucleotides: TGTGCCAGCAGCTTAGAGGAGGGGAACTATGGCTACACCTTC. Residues: CASSLEEGNYGYTF. Together with reference TRBV7-8 and TRBJ1-2, the CDR3 gives the full variable domain: GAGVSQSPRYKVAKRGQDVALRCDPISGHVSLFWYQQALGQGPEFLTYFQNEAQLDKSGLPSDRFFAERPEGSVSTLKIQRTQQEDSAVYLCASSLEEGNYGYTFGSGTRLTVV.

The chain employs TRBV19 and TRBJ1-5, with a weak D call TRBD1 (5 bases). The germline CDR1 and CDR2 sequences are LNHDA and SQIVND (reference sequence). Between the trimmed V and J ends, which lost 3 bases and 3 bases, there was a span of 9 bases. This CDR3 has 14 residues. The CDR3 spells CASSIGGFNQPQHF. CDR3 DNA sequence: TGTGCCAGTAGTATCGGGGGTTTCAATCAGCCCCAGCATTTT.

The chain recombines TRBV28 with TRBJ2-1; D is uncertain. CDR1 MDHEN and CDR2 SYDVKM come from the germline V gene. Trimming pared 1 base from V and 9 bases from J, leaving 13 bases between. This CDR3 has 14 amino acids. The CDR3 bases are TGTGCCAGCAGTTTATCGAGATTTGCGGCTGAGCAGTTCTTC. Protein sequence: CASSLSRFAAEQFF.

The chain uses TRBV15 and TRBJ1-1; TRBD1 matches 7 bases. V was clipped by 3 bases and J by 1 base; unmatched bases: 2. Germline loops: CDR1 LNHNV, CDR2 YYDKDF (reference sequence). CDR3 length equals 14 residues. In DNA, the CDR3 is TGTGCCACCAGCAGCAGACAGGGGAACACTGAAGCTTTCTTT. Its translation: CATSSRQGNTEAFF. Based on the CDR3 plus reference TRBV15 and TRBJ1-1, the full variable domain is DAMVIQNPRYQVTQFGKPVTLSCSQTLNHNVMYWYQQKSSQAPKLLFHYYDKDFNNEADTPDNFQSRRPNTSFCFLDIRSPGLGDTAMYLCATSSRQGNTEAFFGQGTRLTVV.

The rearrangement uses TRBV7-9 and TRBJ2-7; D remains unclear. V gave up 3 bases and J gave up 1 base, with 10 bases separating them. The CDR3 totals 14 residues. Germline V gene lookup returns CDR1 SEHNR and CDR2 FQNEAQ (reference sequence). This CDR3 is CASSLETVSYEQYF. For the CDR3, the DNA is TGTGCCAGCAGCTTGGAGACTGTATCCTACGAGCAGTACTTC.

This clone appeared a single time. The gene calls are TRBV19 and TRBJ1-2; D might be TRBD1 (5 bases). CDR1 and CDR2 from the germline V gene are LNHDA and SQIVND (reference sequence). The length of the CDR3 is 15 residues. V was pared by 5 bases and J by 1 base, with 14 bases between. The CDR3 protein is CASSPDRELNYGYTF. In DNA form, the CDR3 reads TGTGCCAGTAGTCCCGACAGAGAACTTAACTATGGCTACACCTTC.

The V call is TRBV4-1, the J call TRBJ2-2; 8 bases line up with TRBD1. Trimming at V came to 4 bases and at J to 1 base, leaving 8 bases not matched to a gene. This CDR3 contains 17 residues. Germline CDR1 and CDR2: MGHRA and YSYEKL. CDR3 DNA sequence: TGCGCCAGCAGCCGCCCACGACAGGGGAAGAACACCGGGGAGCTGTTTTTT. This codes for CASSRPRQGKNTGELFF.

This clone occurred once. The chain employs TRBV27 and TRBJ1-2, with 9 nucleotides matching TRBD1. V shed 5 bases and J 8 bases; nucleotides not matched to a gene: 12. The CDR3 covers 15 residues. CDR1 is MNHEY, CDR2 SMNVEV, per germline (reference sequence). CDR3 sequence reads: CASSPHRDRVGGYTF. The CDR3 DNA reads as TGTGCCAGCAGTCCACACCGGGACAGGGTAGGAGGCTACACCTTC.

The genes are TRBV14 and TRBJ2-1, with D unclear. The CDR3 covers 16 residues. Trimming removed 2 bases from V and 0 bases from J, with 11 bases in between. The germline V gene has CDR1 SGHDN and CDR2 FVKESK. CDR3 sequence reads: CASSQSTLSSYNEQFF. CDR3 nucleotide sequence: TGTGCCAGCAGCCAATCGACTTTAAGCTCCTACAATGAGCAGTTCTTC.

The chain employs TRBV5-1 and TRBJ2-7; D possibly corresponds to TRBD1 (5 bases). The CDR3 has 15 amino acids. Trimming took 0 bases from V and 7 from J, leaving 17 bases between them. The germline V gene has CDR1 SGHRS and CDR2 YFSETQ. In DNA, the CDR3 is TGCGCCAGCAGCTTGGAGAATTTCCGAACAGGAGAGCAGTACTTC. Encoded protein: CASSLENFRTGEQYF.

The chain links TRBV10-3 to TRBJ2-2; maybe TRBD2 (5 bases). Trimming removed 3 bases at V and 4 bases at J, with 12 bases between. CDR3 length equals 15 residues. From germline, CDR1 is ENHRY and CDR2 SYGVKD. CDR3 bases: TGTGCCATCAGTGATCATCTTGCGGGCACCGGGGAGCTGTTTTTT. Translated, it gives CAISDHLAGTGELFF.

The rearrangement uses TRBV10-3 and TRBJ2-3; TRBD2 agrees at 8 bases. The V gene end was trimmed by 2 bases and the J gene end by 4 bases; junction bases not matched to a gene: 5. The CDR3 spans 15 residues. Germline V lookup: CDR1 ENHRY, CDR2 SYGVKD. The CDR3 DNA follows: TGTGCCATCAGTGAGCGGGAGGGGGTCGCAGATACGCAGTATTTT. Its protein is CAISEREGVADTQYF.

V is TRBV5-1 and J is TRBJ2-5, with 8 bases aligning to TRBD2. The CDR3 covers 15 residues. Germline values: CDR1 SGHRS, CDR2 YFSETQ. V was pared by 4 bases and J by 4 bases, with 9 bases of the junction left unmatched. The CDR3 region has the DNA TGCGCCAGCAGCCCTACGCCGGGGGGGTTAGAGACCCAGTACTTC. Its translation: CASSPTPGGLETQYF. The entire variable domain, with the rest obtained from reference TRBV5-1 and TRBJ2-5, is as follows: KAGVTQTPRYLIKTRGQQVTLSCSPISGHRSVSWYQQTPGQGLQFLFEYFSETQRNKGNFPGRFSGRQFSNSRSEMNVSTLELGDSALYLCASSPTPGGLETQYFGPGTRLLVL.

The chain couples TRBV19 to TRBJ2-7; 8 positions agree with TRBD2. V shed 5 bases, J shed 4 bases, and the junction held 10 bases outside the gene matches. The CDR3 runs to 15 residues. CDR1 and CDR2 from the germline V gene are LNHDA and SQIVND (reference sequence). Here the CDR3 DNA reads TGTGCCAGTAGTTCGGGAGGGACGGATGTTTACGAGCAGTACTTC. Protein: CASSSGGTDVYEQYF.

The rearrangement joins TRBV4-2 to TRBJ2-1; perhaps TRBD2 as D (5 bases). Trimming left V 5 bases short and J 0 bases short, with 11 bases between. This CDR3 is 15 amino acids long. From germline, CDR1 is LGHNA and CDR2 YNFKEQ. In nucleotides, the CDR3 is TGTGCCAGCAGCACCCCGGGGTACTCCTACAATGAGCAGTTCTTC. This encodes CASSTPGYSYNEQFF.

The chain joins TRBV28 to TRBJ2-2, with 10 bases that match TRBD1. The length of the CDR3 is 18 residues. The V and J ends lost 6 bases and 4 bases, in that order; junction bases with no gene match: 14. Germline CDR1 reads MDHEN; CDR2 reads SYDVKM. The CDR3 protein is CASSTLTLRDRGTGELFF. The CDR3 region has the DNA TGTGCCAGCAGCACACTTACCCTCCGGGACAGGGGCACCGGGGAGCTGTTTTTT.

This chain joins TRBV5-1 and TRBJ2-1, with 10 bases matching TRBD2. The trim removed 4 bases at V and 6 bases at J, leaving 4 bases unmatched. The germline V gene has CDR1 SGHRS and CDR2 YFSETQ. CDR3 length: 14 amino acids. This CDR3 reads CASSHGTSVNEQFF. CDR3 coding DNA: TGCGCCAGCAGCCATGGGACTAGCGTCAATGAGCAGTTCTTC.

The chain combines TRBV28 with TRBJ2-4; D call uncertain. Germline assignment: CDR1 MDHEN and CDR2 SYDVKM. The CDR3 is made up of 15 amino acids. V lost 3 bases and J 0 bases, leaving 9 bases between the germline ends. The CDR3 region is CASSLSTVAKNIQYF. CDR3 DNA: TGTGCCAGCAGTTTGTCCACAGTAGCCAAAAACATTCAGTACTTC.